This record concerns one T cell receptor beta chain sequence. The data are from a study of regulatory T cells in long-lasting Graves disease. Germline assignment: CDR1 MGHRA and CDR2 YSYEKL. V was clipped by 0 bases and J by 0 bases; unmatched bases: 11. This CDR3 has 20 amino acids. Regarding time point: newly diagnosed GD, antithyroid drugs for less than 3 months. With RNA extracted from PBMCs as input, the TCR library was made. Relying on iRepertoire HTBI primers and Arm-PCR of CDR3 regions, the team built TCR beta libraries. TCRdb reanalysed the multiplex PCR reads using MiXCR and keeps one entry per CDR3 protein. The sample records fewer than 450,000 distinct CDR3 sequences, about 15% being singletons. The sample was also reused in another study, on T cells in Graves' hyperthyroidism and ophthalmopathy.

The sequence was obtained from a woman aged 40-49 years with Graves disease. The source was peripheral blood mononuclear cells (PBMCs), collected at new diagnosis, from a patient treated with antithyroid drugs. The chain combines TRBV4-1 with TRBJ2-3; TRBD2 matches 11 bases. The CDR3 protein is CASSQELAGVVISSTDTQYF. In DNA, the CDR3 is TGCGCCAGCAGCCAAGAACTAGCGGGAGTGGTTATCTCGAGCACAGATACGCAGTATTTT.